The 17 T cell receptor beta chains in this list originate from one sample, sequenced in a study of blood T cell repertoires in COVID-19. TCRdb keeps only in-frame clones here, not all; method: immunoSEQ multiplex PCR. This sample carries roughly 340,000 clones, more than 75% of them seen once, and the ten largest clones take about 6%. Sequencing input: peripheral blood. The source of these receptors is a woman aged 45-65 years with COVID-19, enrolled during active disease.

This CDR3 reads CASSLSDRGYNSPLHF. For the CDR3, the DNA is TGTGCCAGCAGCCTCTCGGACAGGGGTTATAATTCACCCCTCCACTTT. The rearrangement links TRBV11-3 to TRBJ1-6; 9 positions match TRBD1. J gave up 4 bases and V 5 bases, and 6 bases lay outside the gene matches. The CDR3 has 16 residues. In germline, CDR1 is SGHNT, CDR2 YENEEA.

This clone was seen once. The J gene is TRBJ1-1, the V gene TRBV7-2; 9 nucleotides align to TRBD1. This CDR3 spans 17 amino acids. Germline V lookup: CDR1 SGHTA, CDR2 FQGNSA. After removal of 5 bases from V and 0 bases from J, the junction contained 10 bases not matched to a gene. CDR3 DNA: TGTGCCAGCAGCACCCTGGGACAGGGCCCGGTGAACACTGAAGCTTTCTTT. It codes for CASSTLGQGPVNTEAFF.

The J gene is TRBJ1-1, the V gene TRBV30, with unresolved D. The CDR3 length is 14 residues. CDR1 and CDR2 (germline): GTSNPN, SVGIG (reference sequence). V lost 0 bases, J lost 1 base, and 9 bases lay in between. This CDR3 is CAWSVWASNTEAFF. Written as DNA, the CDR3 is TGTGCCTGGAGTGTATGGGCCTCGAACACTGAAGCTTTCTTT.

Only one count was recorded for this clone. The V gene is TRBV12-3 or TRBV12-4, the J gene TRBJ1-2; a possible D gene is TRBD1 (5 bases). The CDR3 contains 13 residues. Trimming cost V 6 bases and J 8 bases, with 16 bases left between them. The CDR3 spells CASRPRQSGGYTF. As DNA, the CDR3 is TGTGCCAGCAGACCCCGACAGAGTGGGGGCTACACCTTC.

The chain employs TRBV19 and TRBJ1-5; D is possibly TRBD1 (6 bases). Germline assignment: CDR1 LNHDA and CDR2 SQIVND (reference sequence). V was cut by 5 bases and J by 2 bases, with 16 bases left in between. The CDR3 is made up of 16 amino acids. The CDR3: CASSPLQGSGNQPQHF. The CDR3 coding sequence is TGTGCCAGTAGTCCCCTCCAGGGGAGCGGCAATCAGCCCCAGCATTTT.

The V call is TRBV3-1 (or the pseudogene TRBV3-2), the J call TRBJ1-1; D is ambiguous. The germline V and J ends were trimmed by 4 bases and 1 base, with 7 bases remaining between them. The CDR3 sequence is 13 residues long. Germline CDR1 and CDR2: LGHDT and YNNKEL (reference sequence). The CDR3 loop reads CASSRRGNTEAFF. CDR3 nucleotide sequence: TGTGCCAGCAGCCGCCGGGGGAACACTGAAGCTTTCTTT.

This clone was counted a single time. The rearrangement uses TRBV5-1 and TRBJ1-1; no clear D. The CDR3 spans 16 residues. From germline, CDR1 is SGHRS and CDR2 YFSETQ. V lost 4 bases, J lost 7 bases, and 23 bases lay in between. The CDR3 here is CASSPSPGSISLEAFF. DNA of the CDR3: TGCGCCAGCAGCCCGTCTCCAGGCTCAATATCCCTTGAAGCTTTCTTT.

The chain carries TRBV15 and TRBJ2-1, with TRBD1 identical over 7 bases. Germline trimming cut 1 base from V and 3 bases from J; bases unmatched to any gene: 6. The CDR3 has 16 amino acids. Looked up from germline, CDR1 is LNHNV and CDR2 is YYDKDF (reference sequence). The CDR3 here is CATSRVPGQSYNEQFF. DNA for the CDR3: TGTGCCACCAGCAGAGTACCGGGACAGAGCTACAATGAGCAGTTCTTC.

CDR3 DNA sequence: TGTGCCAGCAGCCCACCATTGAGCGGGATCACTACTAGCACAGATACGCAGTATTTT. Translation: CASSPPLSGITTSTDTQYF. V gene TRBV3-1 (or the pseudogene TRBV3-2) combines with J gene TRBJ2-3; TRBD2 matches at 7 bases. V lost 4 bases, J lost 0 bases, and 16 bases stayed unmatched. Germline V gene data show CDR1 as LGHDT and CDR2 as YNNKEL (reference sequence). The CDR3 loop spans 19 amino acids.

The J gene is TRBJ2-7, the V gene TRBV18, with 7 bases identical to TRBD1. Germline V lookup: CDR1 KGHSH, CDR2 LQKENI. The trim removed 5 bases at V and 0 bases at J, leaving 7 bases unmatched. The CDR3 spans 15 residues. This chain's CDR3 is CASSYGNRGSYEQYF. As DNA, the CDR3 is TGTGCCAGCTCATATGGAAACAGGGGCTCCTACGAGCAGTACTTC.

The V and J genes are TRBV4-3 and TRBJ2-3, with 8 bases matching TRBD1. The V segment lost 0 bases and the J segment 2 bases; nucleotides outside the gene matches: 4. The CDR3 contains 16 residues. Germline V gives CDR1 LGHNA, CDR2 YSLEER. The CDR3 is CASSQEQGDSTDTQYF. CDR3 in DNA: TGCGCCAGCAGCCAAGAACAGGGGGACTCCACAGATACGCAGTATTTT.

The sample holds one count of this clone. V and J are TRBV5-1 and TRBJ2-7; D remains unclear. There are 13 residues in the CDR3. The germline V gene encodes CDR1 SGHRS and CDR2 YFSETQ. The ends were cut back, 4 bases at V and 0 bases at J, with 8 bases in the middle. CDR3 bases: TGCGCCAGCAGCGGCCCGTCCTCCTACGAGCAGTACTTC. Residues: CASSGPSSYEQYF.

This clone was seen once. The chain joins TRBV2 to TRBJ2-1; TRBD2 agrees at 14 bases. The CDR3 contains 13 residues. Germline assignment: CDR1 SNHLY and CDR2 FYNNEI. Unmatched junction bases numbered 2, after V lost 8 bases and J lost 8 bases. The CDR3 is CASLGLAGDEQFF. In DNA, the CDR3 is TGTGCCAGCTTGGGACTAGCGGGAGATGAGCAGTTCTTC.

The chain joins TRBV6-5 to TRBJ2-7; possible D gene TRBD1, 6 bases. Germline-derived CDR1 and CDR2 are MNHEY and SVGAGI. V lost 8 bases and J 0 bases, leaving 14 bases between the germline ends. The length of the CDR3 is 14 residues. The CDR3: CASGSDRSSYEQYF. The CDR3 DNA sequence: TGTGCCAGCGGCAGCGACAGGAGCTCCTACGAGCAGTACTTC.

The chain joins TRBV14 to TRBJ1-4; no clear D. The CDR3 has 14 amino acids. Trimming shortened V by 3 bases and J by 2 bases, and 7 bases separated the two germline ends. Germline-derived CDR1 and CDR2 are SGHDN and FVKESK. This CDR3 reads CASSHTGTNEKLFF. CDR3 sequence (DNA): TGTGCCAGCAGCCATACGGGGACTAATGAAAAACTGTTTTTT.

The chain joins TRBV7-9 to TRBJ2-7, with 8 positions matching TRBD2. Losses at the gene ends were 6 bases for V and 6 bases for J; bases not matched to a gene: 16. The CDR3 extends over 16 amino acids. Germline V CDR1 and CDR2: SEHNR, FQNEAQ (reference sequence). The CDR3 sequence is CASSQNQAGGKIEQYF. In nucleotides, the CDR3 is TGTGCCAGCAGTCAAAATCAGGCGGGAGGTAAGATCGAGCAGTACTTC.

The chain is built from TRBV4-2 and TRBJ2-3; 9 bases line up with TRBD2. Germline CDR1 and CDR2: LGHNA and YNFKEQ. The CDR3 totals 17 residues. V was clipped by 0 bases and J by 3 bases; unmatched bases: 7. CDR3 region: CASSQDGSGSLTDTQYF. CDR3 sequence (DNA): TGTGCCAGCAGCCAAGATGGTAGCGGGAGTCTAACAGATACGCAGTATTTT.